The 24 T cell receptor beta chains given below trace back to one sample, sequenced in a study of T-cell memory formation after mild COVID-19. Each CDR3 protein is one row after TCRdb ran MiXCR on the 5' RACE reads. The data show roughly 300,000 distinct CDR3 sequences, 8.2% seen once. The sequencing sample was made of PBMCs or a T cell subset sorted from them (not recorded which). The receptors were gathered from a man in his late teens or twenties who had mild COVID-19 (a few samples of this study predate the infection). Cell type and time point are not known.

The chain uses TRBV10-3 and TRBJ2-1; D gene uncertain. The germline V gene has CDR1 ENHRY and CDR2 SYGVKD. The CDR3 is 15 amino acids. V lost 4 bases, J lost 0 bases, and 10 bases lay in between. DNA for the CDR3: TGTGCCATCAGTGCGACAACGGGCTCCTACAATGAGCAGTTCTTC. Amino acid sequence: CAISATTGSYNEQFF.

The CDR3 region is CAISEGSSYEQYV. For the CDR3, the DNA is TGTGCCATCAGTGAAGGGAGCTCCTACGAGCAGTACGTC. The chain joins TRBV10-3 to TRBJ2-7, with a weak D call TRBD2 (5 bases). V lost 3 bases to trimming and J lost 0 bases, with 6 bases between them. The CDR3 has 13 amino acids. Germline lookup yields CDR1 ENHRY and CDR2 SYGVKD.

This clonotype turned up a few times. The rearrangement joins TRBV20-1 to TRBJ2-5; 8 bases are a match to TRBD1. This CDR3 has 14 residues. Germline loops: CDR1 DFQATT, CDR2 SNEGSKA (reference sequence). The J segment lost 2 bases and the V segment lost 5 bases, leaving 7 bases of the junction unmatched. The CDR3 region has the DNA TGCAGTGCTGAGGACAGGGCGTCGCAAGAGACCCAGTACTTC. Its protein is CSAEDRASQETQYF.

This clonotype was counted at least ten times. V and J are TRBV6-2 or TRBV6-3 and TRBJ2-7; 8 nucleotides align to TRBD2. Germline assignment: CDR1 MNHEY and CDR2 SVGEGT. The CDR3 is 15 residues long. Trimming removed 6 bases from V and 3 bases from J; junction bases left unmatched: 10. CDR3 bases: TGTGCCAGCAGCCCCCTAAGCGGGGGTGTCTACGAGCAGTACGTC. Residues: CASSPLSGGVYEQYV.

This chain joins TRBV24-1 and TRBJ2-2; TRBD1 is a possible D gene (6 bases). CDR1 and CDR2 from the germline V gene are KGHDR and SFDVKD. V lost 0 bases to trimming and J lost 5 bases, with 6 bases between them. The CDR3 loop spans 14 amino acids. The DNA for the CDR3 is TGTGCCACCAGTGATTTGGGACAGACCGGGGAGCTGTTTTTT. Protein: CATSDLGQTGELFF.

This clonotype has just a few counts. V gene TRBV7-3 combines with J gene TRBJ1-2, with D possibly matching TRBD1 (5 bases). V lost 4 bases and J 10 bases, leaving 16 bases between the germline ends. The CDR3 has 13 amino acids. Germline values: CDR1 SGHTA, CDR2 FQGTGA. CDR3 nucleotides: TGTGCCAGCAGCTCATCTCCTGGGGGAGACTACACCTTC. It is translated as CASSSSPGGDYTF.

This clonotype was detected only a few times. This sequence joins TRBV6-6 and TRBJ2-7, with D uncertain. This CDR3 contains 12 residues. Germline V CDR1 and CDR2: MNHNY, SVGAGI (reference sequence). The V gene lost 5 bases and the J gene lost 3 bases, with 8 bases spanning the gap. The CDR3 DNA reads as TGTGCCAGCAGTCCCACGGTCTACGAGCAGTACGTC. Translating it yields CASSPTVYEQYV.

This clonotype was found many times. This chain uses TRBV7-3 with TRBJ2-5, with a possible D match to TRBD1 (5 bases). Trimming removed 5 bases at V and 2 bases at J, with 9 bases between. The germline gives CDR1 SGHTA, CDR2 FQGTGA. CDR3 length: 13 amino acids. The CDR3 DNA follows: TGTGCCAGCAGCCGAGACAGACAAGAGACCCAGTACTTC. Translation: CASSRDRQETQYF.

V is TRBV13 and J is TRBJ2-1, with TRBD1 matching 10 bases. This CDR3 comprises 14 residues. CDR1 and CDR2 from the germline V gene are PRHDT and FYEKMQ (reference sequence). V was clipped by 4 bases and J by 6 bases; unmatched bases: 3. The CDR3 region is CASSSRDRGNEQFF. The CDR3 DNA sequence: TGTGCCAGCAGCTCACGGGACAGGGGCAATGAGCAGTTCTTC.

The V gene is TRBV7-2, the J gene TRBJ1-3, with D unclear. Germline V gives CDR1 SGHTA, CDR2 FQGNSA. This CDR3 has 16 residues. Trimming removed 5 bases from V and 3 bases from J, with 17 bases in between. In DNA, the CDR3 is TGTGCCAGCAGCCCAATGCCGTGGCCGGGTGGAAACACCATATATTTT. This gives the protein CASSPMPWPGGNTIYF.

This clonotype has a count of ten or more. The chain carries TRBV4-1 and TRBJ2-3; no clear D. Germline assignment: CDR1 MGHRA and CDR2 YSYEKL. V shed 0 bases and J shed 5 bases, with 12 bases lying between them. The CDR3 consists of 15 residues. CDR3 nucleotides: TGCGCCAGCAGCCAAGATTCGGTTGGCCAAGATACGCAGTATTTT. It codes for CASSQDSVGQDTQYF.

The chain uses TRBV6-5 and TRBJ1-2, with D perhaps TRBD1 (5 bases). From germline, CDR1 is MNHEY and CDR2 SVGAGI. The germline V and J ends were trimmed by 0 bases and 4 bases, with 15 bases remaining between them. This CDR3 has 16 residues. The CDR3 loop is CASSYSTAAWSYGYTF. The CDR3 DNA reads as TGTGCCAGCAGTTACTCGACAGCGGCGTGGAGCTATGGCTACACCTTC.

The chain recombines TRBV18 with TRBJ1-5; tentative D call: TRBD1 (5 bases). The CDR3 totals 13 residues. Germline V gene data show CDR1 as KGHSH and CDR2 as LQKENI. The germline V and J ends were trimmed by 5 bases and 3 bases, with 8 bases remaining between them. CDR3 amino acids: CASSDSINQPQHF. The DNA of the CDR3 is TGTGCCAGCTCAGACAGCATCAATCAGCCCCAGCATTTT.

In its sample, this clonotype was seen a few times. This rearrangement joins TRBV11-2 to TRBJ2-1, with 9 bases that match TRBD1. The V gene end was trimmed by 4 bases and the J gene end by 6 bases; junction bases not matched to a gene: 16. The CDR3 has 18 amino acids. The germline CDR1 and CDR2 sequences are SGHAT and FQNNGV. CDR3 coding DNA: TGTGCCAGCAGCTCCTATACGGTGGACAGGGGATTGATCAATGAGCAGTTCTTC. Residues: CASSSYTVDRGLINEQFF.

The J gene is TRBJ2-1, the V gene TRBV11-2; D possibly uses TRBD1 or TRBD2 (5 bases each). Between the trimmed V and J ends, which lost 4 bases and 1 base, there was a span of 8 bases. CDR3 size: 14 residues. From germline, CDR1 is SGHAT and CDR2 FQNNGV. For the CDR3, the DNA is TGTGCCAGCAGCTGGGGACCGTCCTACAATGAGCAGTTCTTC. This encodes CASSWGPSYNEQFF.

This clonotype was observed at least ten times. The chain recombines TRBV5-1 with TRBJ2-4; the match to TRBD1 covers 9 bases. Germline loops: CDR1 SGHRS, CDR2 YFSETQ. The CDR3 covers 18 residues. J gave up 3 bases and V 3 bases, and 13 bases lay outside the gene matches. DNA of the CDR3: TGCGCCAGCAGCTCGCCGGGGGGACAGGGCGAAAACAAAAACATTCAGTACTTC. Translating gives CASSSPGGQGENKNIQYF.

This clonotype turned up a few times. The CDR3 coding sequence is TGTGCCAGCAAAGGAGGCACAGATACGCAGTATTTT. Its protein product is CASKGGTDTQYF. The gene calls are TRBV6-6 and TRBJ2-3, with D unclear. Trimming left V 7 bases short and J 1 base short, with 6 bases between. The CDR3 covers 12 residues. CDR1 and CDR2 from the germline V gene are MNHNY and SVGAGI (reference sequence).

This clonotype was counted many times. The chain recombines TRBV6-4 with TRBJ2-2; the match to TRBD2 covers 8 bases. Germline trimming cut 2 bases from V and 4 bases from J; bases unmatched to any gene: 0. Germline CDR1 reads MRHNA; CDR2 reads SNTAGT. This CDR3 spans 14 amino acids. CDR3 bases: TGTGCCAGCAGTGACGGGACTAGCACCGGGGAGCTGTTTTTT. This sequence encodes CASSDGTSTGELFF.

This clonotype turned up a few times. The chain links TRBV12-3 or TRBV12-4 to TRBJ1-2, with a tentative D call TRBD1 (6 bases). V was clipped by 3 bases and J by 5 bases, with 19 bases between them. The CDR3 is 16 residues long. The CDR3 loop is CASSFAPGEDRYGYTF. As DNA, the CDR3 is TGTGCCAGCAGTTTTGCGCCAGGGGAAGATAGATATGGCTACACCTTC.

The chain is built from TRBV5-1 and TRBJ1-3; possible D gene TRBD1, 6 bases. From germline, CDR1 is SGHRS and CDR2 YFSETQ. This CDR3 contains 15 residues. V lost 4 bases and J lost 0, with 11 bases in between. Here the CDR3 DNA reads TGCGCCAGCAGCGAACTACAGGGCTCTGGAAACACCATATATTTT. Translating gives CASSELQGSGNTIYF.

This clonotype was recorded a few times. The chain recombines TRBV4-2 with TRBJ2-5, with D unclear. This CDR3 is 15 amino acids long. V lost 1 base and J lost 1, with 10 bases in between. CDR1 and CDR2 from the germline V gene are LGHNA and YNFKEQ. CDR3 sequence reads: CASSQGVAAQETQYF. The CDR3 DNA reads TGTGCCAGCAGCCAAGGGGTAGCAGCCCAAGAGACCCAGTACTTC.

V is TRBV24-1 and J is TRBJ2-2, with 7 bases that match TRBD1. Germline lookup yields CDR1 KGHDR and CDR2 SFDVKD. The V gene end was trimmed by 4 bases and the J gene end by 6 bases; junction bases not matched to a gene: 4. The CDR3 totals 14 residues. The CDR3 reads CATSDPDRAGELFF. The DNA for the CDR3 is TGTGCCACCAGTGACCCAGACAGGGCCGGGGAGCTGTTTTTT.

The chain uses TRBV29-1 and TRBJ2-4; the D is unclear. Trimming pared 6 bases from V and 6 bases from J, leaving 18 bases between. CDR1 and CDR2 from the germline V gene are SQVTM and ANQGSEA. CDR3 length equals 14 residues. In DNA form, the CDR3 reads TGCAGCGTCCGGACCATCCTAGACGTAAACATTCAGTACTTC. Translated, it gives CSVRTILDVNIQYF.

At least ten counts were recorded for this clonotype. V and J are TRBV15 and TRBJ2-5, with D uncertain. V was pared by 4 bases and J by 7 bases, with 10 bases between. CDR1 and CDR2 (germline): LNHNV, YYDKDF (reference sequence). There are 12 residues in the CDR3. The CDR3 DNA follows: TGTGCCACCAGCACCCCCTTAGGGACCCAGTACTTC. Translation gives CATSTPLGTQYF.